One and the same sample provided the 3 T cell receptor beta chains below, sequenced in a study of long-term antiretroviral therapy in people with HIV. The libraries were made with immunoSEQ v3.0 at survey level. The table came from immunoSEQ multiplex PCR; TCRdb's copy has only in-frame clones and leaves some out. The sample records 30,000 to 35,000 clones, 78% being singletons. Sequences were derived from unsorted PBMCs, sampled 3.1 years after starting antiretroviral therapy. Receptors originate from a woman aged 50 to 60 with HIV.

The CDR3 nucleotides are TGTGCCAGCACCACACCAGGGGCGGGTGGCTACACCTTC. Translated, it gives CASTTPGAGGYTF. This rearrangement joins TRBV6-6 to TRBJ1-2, with a tentative D call TRBD1 (6 bases). This CDR3 comprises 13 residues. The germline V gene encodes CDR1 MNHNY and CDR2 SVGAGI (reference sequence). The V gene lost 7 bases and the J gene lost 7 bases, with 16 bases spanning the gap.

This clone was counted a few times. V gene TRBV1 combines with J gene TRBJ1-6; the DNA was not compared with TRBD1, the D call given in the table. TRBV1 is classified as a pseudogene. There are 16 residues in the CDR3. CDR3 residues: CTSSRQGQGCNSPLHF. For the CDR3, the DNA is TGCACCAGCAGCCGCCAGGGGCAGGGGTGCAATTCACCCCTCCACTTT.

This clone was seen once. V and J are TRBV6-5 and TRBJ1-2; D might be TRBD1 (6 bases). The CDR3 extends over 14 amino acids. With 2 bases removed from V and 8 bases from J, the gap between germline ends came to 15 bases. CDR1 and CDR2 (germline): MNHEY, SVGAGI. CDR3 sequence reads: CASSYGGLGAGYTF. The CDR3 region has the DNA TGTGCCAGCAGTTACGGGGGGCTGGGGGCAGGCTACACCTTC.